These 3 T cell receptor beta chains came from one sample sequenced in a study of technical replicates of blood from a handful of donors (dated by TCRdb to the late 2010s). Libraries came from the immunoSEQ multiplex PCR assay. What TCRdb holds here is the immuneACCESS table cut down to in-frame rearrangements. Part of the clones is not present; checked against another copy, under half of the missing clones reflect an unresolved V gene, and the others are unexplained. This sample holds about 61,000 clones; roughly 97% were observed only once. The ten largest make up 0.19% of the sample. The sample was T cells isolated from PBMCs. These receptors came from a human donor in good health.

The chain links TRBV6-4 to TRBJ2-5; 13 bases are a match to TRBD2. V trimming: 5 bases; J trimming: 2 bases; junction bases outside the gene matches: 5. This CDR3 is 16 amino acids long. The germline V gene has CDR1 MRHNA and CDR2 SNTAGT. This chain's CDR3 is CASSPGTSGAQETQYF. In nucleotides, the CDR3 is TGTGCCAGCAGTCCCGGGACTAGCGGGGCTCAAGAGACCCAGTACTTC.

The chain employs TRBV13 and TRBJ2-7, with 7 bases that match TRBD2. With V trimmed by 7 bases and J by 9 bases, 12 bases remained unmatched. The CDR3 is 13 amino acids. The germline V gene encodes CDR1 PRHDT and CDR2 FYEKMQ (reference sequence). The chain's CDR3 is CASTNRDYGGQYF. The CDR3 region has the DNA TGTGCCAGCACTAACCGGGACTACGGAGGGCAGTACTTC.

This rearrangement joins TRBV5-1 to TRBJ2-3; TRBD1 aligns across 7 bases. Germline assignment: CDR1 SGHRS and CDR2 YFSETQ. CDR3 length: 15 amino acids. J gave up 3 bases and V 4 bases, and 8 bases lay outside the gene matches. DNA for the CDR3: TGCGCCAGCAGCGGTACAGGGGAGTATACAGATACGCAGTATTTT. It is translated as CASSGTGEYTDTQYF.